The source of this TCR beta chain is a study of blood T cell repertoires in COVID-19. The wider study: COVID-19 samples collected from the United States, Italy and Spain covered acute and convalescent phases. PBMCs, B-cell-depleted T cells, or T cells were the source of the cDNA or gDNA that made up the material.

Germline CDR1 is SGHNT and CDR2 is YYREEE (reference sequence). This CDR3 contains 13 residues. Trimming shortened V by 0 bases and J by 5 bases, and 6 bases separated the two germline ends. Using immunoSEQ multiplex PCR, the repertoire was profiled, and TCRdb retains in-frame clones only, with some absent. The sample has about 67,000 clones; over 70% are singletons. This chain joins TRBV5-4 and TRBJ1-5, with D possibly being TRBD1 (6 bases). The specimen was peripheral blood. This TCR came from a middle-aged man with active COVID-19. This CDR3 is CASSLDRDQPQHF. The CDR3 nucleotides are TGTGCCAGCAGCTTGGACAGGGATCAGCCCCAGCATTTT.